This T cell receptor beta chain was sequenced during a study of T cell responses to AZD1222 COVID-19 vaccine. Here immunoSEQ multiplex PCR was the method, and the copy in TCRdb shows in-frame clones only, minus some. The table has fewer than 200,000 clones, around nine tenths seen once; the top ten hold around 1.6%. The germline gives CDR1 ENHRY, CDR2 SYGVKD. CDR3 size: 15 residues. The V and J ends lost 0 bases and 9 bases, in that order; junction bases with no gene match: 5. This sequence was found in an adult in good health. The rearrangement uses TRBV10-3 and TRBJ2-2, with 9 positions matching TRBD2. This specimen consisted of peripheral blood, obtained on day 0 of AZD1222 vaccination. The CDR3 spells CAISESPREGRELFF. In DNA form, the CDR3 reads TGTGCCATCAGTGAGTCGCCGCGGGAGGGGAGGGAGCTGTTTTTT.